This T cell receptor (beta chain) was retrieved from a study of blood T cell repertoires in COVID-19 (dated by TCRdb to between 2020 and 2021). Background for the entire study: Collaborator samples came from the United States, Italy and Spain and covered acute and convalescent phases of COVID-19. The prospective study material was composed of cDNA or gDNA derived from T cells, B-cell-depleted T cells, or PBMCs. The dataset comprised deeply sampled blood TCRbeta repertoires from subjects exposed to, actively infected with, or recovered from COVID-19. The repertoires were made available in a free public database intended to serve as a resource for research on the immune response to SARS-CoV-2. Samples were obtained from the ongoing ImmuneRACE study (first 160 participants) and from some 1,200 subjects provided by 6 global collaborators. A de-identified subject ID, COVID-19 status, age in years and sex were almost always included in the sample metadata. Where HLA class I and class II types were available, the types were taken from metadata supplied by the sample provider, not from assay-based typing. What the work shows at the level of the full study, not this receptor alone: Clinical and demographic metadata were provided uncurated, with the amount varying by source and participant.

On this clone itself: Which antigen it targets is not known. Within one base of it there is no much larger clone, and no base qualities were kept.

From its cysteine to its phenylalanine, the CDR3 spans 14 amino acids. CDR3 DNA only is kept here, 42 bases in frame from base 1. From V the trimming removes 10 bases and from J it removes 2 bases, while the gene matches leave 5 bases of the junction unaccounted for. Taken from the germline V gene (reference sequence), the CDR1 and CDR2 loops are SEHNR and FQNEAQ. TCRbeta CDR3 regions were amplified from genomic DNA using the immunoSEQ Assay, a bias-controlled multiplex PCR. Under the source paper's analysis protocol: Nucleated cell counts per sample were estimated from amplification of reference gene primers within the assay. To quantify the absolute abundance of each unique TCRbeta CDR3 rearrangement, sequence reads were collapsed and filtered. For each sample, productive Simpson clonality was calculated as the square root of Simpson's diversity index over productive rearrangements. Sourced from immuneACCESS, this table was stored by TCRdb with only in-frame sequences that have V and J called. A share of the clones is absent; for the studies checked, an unresolved V gene accounts for under half, and the remainder has no known explanation. V, J and clone size derive from that table, while D and trimming were established from the DNA sequence. Recorded for this sample are about 87,000 clones; around 86% of them occurred a single time. Under 6% of the sample goes to the ten largest clones.

The collaborating institutions used their own protocols to collect whole blood in K2EDTA tubes. Collaborator samples were shipped for TCRbeta analysis as frozen whole blood, isolated PBMCs, or DNA extracted from either sample type. The rearrangement joined TRBV7-9 to TRBJ2-3, and TRBD2 matches 11 of the central bases. Sequencing input: peripheral blood. This sequence originates from a man aged 35 to 55 with acute or convalescent COVID-19. The sequenced DNA is TGTGCCACTGGGACTAGCGGAAACACAGATACGCAGTATTTT. It translates as CATGTSGNTDTQYF. Extended through the reference TRBV7-9 and TRBJ2-3 proteins, this CDR3 yields the full variable domain: DTGVSQNPRHKITKRGQNVTFRCDPISEHNRLYWYRQTLGQGPEFLTYFQNEAQLEKSRLLSDRFSAERPKGSFSTLEIQRTEQGDSAMYLCATGTSGNTDTQYFGPGTRLTVL.